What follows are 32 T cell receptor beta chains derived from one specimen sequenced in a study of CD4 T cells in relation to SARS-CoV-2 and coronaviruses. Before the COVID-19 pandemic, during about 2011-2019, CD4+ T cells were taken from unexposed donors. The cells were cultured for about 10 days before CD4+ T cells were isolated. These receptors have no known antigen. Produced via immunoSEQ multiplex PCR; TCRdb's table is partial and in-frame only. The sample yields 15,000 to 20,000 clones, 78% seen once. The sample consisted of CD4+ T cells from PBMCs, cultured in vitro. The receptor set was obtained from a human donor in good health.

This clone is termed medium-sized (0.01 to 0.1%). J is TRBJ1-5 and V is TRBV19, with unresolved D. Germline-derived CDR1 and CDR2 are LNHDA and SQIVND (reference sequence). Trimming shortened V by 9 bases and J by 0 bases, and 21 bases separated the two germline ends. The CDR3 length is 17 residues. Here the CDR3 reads CASSPDGSKYSNQPQHF. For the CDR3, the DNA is TGTGCCAGCAGTCCTGATGGCAGCAAATATAGCAATCAGCCCCAGCATTTT.

CDR3 in DNA: TGTGCCAGCCTCCAGGGGGATAGGTACGAGCAGTACTTC. Encoded protein: CASLQGDRYEQYF. The chain combines TRBV28 with TRBJ2-7; 7 bases fit TRBD1. CDR1 is MDHEN and CDR2 is SYDVKM in the germline V gene. The CDR3 runs to 13 residues. The V gene end was trimmed by 8 bases and the J gene end by 4 bases; junction bases not matched to a gene: 8.

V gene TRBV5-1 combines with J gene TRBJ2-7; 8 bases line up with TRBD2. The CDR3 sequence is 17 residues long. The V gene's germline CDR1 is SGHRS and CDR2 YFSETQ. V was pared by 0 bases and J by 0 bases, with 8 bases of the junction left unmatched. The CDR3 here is CASSLGPSGQSSYEQYF. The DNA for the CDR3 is TGCGCCAGCAGCTTGGGGCCTAGCGGGCAGAGCTCCTACGAGCAGTACTTC.

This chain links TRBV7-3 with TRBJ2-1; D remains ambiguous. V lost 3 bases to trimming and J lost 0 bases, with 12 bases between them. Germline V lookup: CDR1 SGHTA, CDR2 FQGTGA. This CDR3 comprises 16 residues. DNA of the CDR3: TGTGCCAGCAGCTTGATTGGACCAAGCTCCTACAATGAGCAGTTCTTC. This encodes CASSLIGPSSYNEQFF. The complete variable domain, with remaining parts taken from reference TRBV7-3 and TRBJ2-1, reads GAGVSQTPSNKVTEKGKYVELRCDPISGHTALYWYRQSLGQGPEFLIYFQGTGAADDSGLPNDRFFAVRPEGSVSTLKIQRTERGDSAVYLCASSLIGPSSYNEQFFGPGTRLTVL.

CDR3 nucleotide sequence: TGTGCCAGCAACCCGGGCCGGCACACTGAAGCTTTCTTT. Translating it yields CASNPGRHTEAFF. The J gene is TRBJ1-1, the V gene TRBV6-2 or TRBV6-3; no reliable D call. Germline V gives CDR1 MNHEY, CDR2 SVGEGT. The CDR3 has 13 amino acids. Trimming took off 7 bases at V and 3 bases at J, with 12 bases between the two ends.

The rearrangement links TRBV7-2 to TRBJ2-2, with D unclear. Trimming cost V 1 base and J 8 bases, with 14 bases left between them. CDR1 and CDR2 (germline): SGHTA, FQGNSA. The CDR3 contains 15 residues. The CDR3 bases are TGTGCCAGCAGCTTAGGCGGCTACCTTATGGGGGAGCTGTTTTTT. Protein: CASSLGGYLMGELFF.

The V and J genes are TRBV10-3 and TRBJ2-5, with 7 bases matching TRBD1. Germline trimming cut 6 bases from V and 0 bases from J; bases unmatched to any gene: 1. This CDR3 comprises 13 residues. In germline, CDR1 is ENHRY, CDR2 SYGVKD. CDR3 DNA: TGTGCCATCAGAGGACAGGACCAAGAGACCCAGTACTTC. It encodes CAIRGQDQETQYF.

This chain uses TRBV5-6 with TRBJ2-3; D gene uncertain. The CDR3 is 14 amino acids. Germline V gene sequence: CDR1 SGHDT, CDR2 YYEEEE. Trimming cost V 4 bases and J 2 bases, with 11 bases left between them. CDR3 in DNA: TGTGCCAGCAGCCCGGAAGGGTCCACAGATACGCAGTATTTT. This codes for CASSPEGSTDTQYF.

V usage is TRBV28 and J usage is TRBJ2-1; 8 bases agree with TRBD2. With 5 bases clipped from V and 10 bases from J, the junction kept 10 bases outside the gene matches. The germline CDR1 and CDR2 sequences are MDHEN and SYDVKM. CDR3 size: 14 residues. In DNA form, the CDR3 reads TGTGCCAGCAGTCCCGGGACTAGTTTGGGCGAGCAGTTCTTC. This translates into CASSPGTSLGEQFF.

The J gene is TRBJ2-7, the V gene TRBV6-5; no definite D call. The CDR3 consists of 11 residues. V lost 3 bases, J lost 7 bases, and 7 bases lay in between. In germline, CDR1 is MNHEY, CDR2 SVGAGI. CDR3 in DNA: TGTGCCAGCAGTTATCGAAATGAGCAGTACTTC. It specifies CASSYRNEQYF.

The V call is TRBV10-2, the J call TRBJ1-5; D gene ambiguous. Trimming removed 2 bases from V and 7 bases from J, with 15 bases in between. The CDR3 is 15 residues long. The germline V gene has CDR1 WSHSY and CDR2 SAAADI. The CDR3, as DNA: TGCGCCAGCAGTGAGGCGCGTGCGGGCGTACAGCCCCAGCATTTT. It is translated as CASSEARAGVQPQHF.

The CDR3 DNA reads as TGCGCCAGCAGCACAATTTCGACAGGTGAGCAGTTCTTC. Residues: CASSTISTGEQFF. J is TRBJ2-1 and V is TRBV5-1, with D perhaps matching TRBD1 (6 bases). CDR1 and CDR2 from the germline V gene are SGHRS and YFSETQ. V lost 4 bases to trimming and J lost 9 bases, with 14 bases between them. This CDR3 region has 13 residues.

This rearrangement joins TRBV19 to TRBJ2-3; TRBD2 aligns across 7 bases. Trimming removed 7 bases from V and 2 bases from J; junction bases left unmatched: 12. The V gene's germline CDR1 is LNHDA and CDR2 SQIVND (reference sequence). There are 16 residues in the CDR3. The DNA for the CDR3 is TGTGCCAGTAAACTCCAGGACGGGAGGCCCACAGATACGCAGTATTTT. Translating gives CASKLQDGRPTDTQYF. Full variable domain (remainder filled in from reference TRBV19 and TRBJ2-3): DGGITQSPKYLFRKEGQNVTLSCEQNLNHDAMYWYRQDPGQGLRLIYYSQIVNDFQKGDIAEGYSVSREKKESFPLTVTSAQKNPTAFYLCASKLQDGRPTDTQYFGPGTRLTVL.

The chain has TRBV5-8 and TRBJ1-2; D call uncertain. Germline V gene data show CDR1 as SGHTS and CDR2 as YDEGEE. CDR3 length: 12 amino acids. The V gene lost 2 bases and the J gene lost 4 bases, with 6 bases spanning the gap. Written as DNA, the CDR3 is TGTGCCAGCAGCTTTGATTTCTATGGCTACACCTTC. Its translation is CASSFDFYGYTF.

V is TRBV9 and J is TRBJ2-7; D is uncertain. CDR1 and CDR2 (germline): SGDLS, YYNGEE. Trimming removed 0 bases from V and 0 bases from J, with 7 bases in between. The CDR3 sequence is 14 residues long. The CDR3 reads CASSVAGRSYEQYF. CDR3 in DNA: TGTGCCAGCAGCGTAGCGGGTCGCTCCTACGAGCAGTACTTC.

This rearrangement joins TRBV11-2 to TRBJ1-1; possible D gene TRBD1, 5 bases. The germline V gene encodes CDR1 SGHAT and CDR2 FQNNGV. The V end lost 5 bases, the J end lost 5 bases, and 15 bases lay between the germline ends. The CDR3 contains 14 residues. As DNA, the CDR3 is TGTGCCAGCAGCCATTTTTGGGGGAGGACTGAAGCTTTCTTT. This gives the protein CASSHFWGRTEAFF.

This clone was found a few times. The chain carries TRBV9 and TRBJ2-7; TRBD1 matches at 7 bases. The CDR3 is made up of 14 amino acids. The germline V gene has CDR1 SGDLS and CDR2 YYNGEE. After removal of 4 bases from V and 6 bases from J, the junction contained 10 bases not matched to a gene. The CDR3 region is CASSLETGSLEQYF. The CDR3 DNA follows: TGTGCCAGCAGCCTCGAGACAGGGTCACTCGAGCAGTACTTC.

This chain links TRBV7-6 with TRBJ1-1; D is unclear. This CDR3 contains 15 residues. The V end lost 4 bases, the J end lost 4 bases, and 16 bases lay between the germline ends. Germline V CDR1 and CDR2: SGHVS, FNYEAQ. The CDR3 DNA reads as TGTGCCAGCAGCTATTTGAATGTGGTCGGCACTGAAGCTTTCTTT. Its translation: CASSYLNVVGTEAFF.

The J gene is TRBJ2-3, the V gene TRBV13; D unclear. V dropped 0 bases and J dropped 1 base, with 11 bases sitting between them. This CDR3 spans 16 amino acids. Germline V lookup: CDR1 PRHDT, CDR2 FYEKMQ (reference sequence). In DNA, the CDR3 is TGTGCCAGCAGCTTAGGTTTGTCCACTCGCACAGATACGCAGTATTTT. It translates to CASSLGLSTRTDTQYF. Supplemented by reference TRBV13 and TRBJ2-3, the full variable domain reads AAGVIQSPRHLIKEKRETATLKCYPIPRHDTVYWYQQGPGQDPQFLISFYEKMQSDKGSIPDRFSAQQFSDYHSELNMSSLELGDSALYFCASSLGLSTRTDTQYFGPGTRLTVL.

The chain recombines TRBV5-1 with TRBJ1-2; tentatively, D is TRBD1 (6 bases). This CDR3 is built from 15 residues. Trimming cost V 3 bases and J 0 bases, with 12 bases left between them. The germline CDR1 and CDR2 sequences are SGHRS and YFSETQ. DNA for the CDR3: TGCGCCAGCAGCTCGGAAGGGGGGCCTAACTATGGCTACACCTTC. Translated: CASSSEGGPNYGYTF.

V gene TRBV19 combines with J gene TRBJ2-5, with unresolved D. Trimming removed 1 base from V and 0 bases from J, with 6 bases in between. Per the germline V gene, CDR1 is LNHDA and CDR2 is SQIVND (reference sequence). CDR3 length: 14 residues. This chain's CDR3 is CASSIGADQETQYF. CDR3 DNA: TGTGCCAGTAGTATAGGCGCAGACCAAGAGACCCAGTACTTC.

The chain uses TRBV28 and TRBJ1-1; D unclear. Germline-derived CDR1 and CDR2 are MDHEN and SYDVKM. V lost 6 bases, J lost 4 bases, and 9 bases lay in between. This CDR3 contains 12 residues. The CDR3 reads CASSKVTTEAFF. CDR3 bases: TGTGCCAGCAGCAAGGTTACCACTGAAGCTTTCTTT.

The CDR3, as DNA: TGTGCCAGCAGTTACCCAGAGACCCAGTACTTC. It is translated as CASSYPETQYF. The chain uses TRBV6-2 or TRBV6-3 and TRBJ2-5; D gene uncertain. This CDR3 has 11 amino acids. CDR1 is MNHEY, CDR2 SVGEGT, per germline. Trimming removed 2 bases at V and 4 bases at J, with 2 bases between.

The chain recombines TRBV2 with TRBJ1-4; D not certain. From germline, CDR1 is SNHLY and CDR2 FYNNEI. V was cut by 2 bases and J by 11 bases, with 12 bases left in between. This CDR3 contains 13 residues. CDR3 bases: TGTGCCAGCAGTGAACGTACAGATTGGAAACTGTTTTTT. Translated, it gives CASSERTDWKLFF. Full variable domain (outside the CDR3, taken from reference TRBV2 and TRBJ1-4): EPEVTQTPSHQVTQMGQEVILRCVPISNHLYFYWYRQILGQKVEFLVSFYNNEISEKSEIFDDQFSVERPDGSNFTLKIRSTKLEDSAMYFCASSERTDWKLFFGSGTQLSVL.

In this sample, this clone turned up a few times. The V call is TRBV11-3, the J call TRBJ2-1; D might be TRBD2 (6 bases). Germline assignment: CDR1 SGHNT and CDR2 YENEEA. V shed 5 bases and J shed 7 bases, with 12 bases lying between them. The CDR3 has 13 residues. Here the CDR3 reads CASSRRDSNEQFF. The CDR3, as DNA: TGTGCCAGCAGCCGGCGGGACTCGAATGAGCAGTTCTTC.

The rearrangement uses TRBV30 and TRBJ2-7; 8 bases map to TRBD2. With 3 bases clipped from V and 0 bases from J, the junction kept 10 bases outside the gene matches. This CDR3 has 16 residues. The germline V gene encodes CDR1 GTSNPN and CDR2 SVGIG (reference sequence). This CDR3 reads CAWRSPAGGGSYEQYF. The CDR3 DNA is TGTGCCTGGAGATCACCCGCGGGGGGCGGCTCCTACGAGCAGTACTTC.

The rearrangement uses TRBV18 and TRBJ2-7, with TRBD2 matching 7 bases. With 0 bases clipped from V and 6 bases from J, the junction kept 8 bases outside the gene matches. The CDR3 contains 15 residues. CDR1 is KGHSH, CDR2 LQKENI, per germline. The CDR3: CASSPPAGVDSEQYF. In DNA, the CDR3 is TGTGCCAGCTCACCACCGGCGGGAGTAGATAGCGAGCAGTACTTC.

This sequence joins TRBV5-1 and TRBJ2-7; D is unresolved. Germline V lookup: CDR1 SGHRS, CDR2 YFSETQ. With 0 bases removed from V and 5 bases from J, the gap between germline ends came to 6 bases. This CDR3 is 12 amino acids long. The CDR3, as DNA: TGCGCCAGCAGCTTGGGCCCCCACGAGCAGTACTTC. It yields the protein CASSLGPHEQYF.

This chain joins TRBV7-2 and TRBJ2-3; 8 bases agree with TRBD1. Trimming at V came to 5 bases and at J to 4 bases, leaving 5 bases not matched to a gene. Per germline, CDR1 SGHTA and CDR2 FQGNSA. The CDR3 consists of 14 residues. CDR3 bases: TGTGCCAGCAGCCAAGGGACAGGTCCAGATACGCAGTATTTT. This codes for CASSQGTGPDTQYF. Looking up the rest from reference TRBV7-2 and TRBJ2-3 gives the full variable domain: GAGVSQSPSNKVTEKGKDVELRCDPISGHTALYWYRQSLGQGLEFLIYFQGNSAPDKSGLPSDRFSAERTGGSVSTLTIQRTQQEDSAVYLCASSQGTGPDTQYFGPGTRLTVL.

The CDR3 nucleotides read TGTGCCTGGTTAGGAGAAAACACCATATATTTT. Its translation is CAWLGENTIYF. The chain links TRBV30 to TRBJ1-3; D uncertain. Germline assignment: CDR1 GTSNPN and CDR2 SVGIG (reference sequence). V dropped 5 bases and J dropped 6 bases, with 8 bases sitting between them. This CDR3 comprises 11 residues.

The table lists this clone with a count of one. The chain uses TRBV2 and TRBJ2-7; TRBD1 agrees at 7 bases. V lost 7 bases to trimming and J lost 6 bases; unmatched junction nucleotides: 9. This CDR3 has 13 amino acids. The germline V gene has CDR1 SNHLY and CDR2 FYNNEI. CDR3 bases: TGTGCCAGCAACCGGGACAGTGGGAGCGAGCAGTACTTC. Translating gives CASNRDSGSEQYF. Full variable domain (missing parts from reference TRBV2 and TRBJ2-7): EPEVTQTPSHQVTQMGQEVILRCVPISNHLYFYWYRQILGQKVEFLVSFYNNEISEKSEIFDDQFSVERPDGSNFTLKIRSTKLEDSAMYFCASNRDSGSEQYFGPGTRLTVT.

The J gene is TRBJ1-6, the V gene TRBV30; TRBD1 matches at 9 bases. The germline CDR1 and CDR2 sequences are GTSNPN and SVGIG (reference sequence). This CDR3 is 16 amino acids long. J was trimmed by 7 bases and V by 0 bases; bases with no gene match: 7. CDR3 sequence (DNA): TGTGCCTGGAGTGTTCCAGGACAGGGGACGAATTCACCCCTCCACTTT. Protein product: CAWSVPGQGTNSPLHF.